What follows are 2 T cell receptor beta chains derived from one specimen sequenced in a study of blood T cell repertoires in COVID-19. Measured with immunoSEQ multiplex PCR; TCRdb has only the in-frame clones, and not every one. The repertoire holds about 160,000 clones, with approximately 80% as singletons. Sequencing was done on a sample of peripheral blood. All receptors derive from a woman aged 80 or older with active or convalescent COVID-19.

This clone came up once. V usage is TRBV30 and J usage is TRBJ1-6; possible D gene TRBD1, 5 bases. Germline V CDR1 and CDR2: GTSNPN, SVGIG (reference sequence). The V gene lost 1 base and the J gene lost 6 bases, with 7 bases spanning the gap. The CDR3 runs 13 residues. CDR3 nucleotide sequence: TGTGCCTGGAGTGGACAGACTAATTCACCCCTCCACTTT. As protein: CAWSGQTNSPLHF.

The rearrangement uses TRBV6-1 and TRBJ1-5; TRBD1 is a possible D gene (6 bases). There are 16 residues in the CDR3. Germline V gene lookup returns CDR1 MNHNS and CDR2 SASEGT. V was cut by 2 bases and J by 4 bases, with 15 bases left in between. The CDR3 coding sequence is TGTGCCAGCAGTGAATTTACAGGGAAGGTGAATCAGCCCCAGCATTTT. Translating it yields CASSEFTGKVNQPQHF.